This T cell receptor (beta chain) was obtained from a study of T cell responses to AZD1222 COVID-19 vaccine. Turning to the study itself: Analysis merged second doses at about 4 or about 12 weeks. Study findings and constraints: Nearly half of spike-specific TCRs reportedly go after variant regions that carry no mutations. Dominant at 160-218 and 743-854, vaccine-associated CD4 TCRs also spanned spike. Sampled repertoires all dated from after the peak T cell response.

A remark on this clone: Its target is unknown.

Produced via immunoSEQ multiplex PCR; TCRdb's table is partial and in-frame only. The sample shows tens of thousands of clones, nearly 90% of them seen only once. Trimming removed 4 bases from V and 2 bases from J; junction bases left unmatched: 7. Germline CDR1 is SGHTA and CDR2 is FQGTGA. This CDR3 region has 15 residues. The chain uses TRBV7-3 and TRBJ2-5; 7 positions match TRBD2. This TCR derives from an adult in good health. The material was peripheral blood, obtained on day 0 of AZD1222 vaccination. The CDR3 sequence is CASSSTGGGQETQYF. CDR3 nucleotide sequence: TGTGCCAGCAGCTCCACTGGGGGGGGTCAAGAGACCCAGTACTTC.